The rows below give T cell receptor beta chains drawn from one sample of a study of blood T cell repertoires in COVID-19. Here immunoSEQ multiplex PCR was the method, and the copy in TCRdb shows in-frame clones only, minus some. This sample yields approximately 350,000 clones, of which about nine tenths are seen a single time; approximately 7.4% belongs to the top ten. The specimen sequenced was peripheral blood. The receptors here all came from a woman in her 70s with COVID-19, enrolled during active disease. The CDR3 runs from the conserved cysteine through the conserved F or W. Fields, in order: J gene, D gene, CDR3 length, V gene, clone size, CDR3 protein, CDR3 DNA. D genes are given only for firm matches. Clone size is stated in some rows and not others, as once, few, many or a class when expanded.

TRBJ2-1	.	16	TRBV21-1	.	CASSYGQGLLDNEQFF	TGTGCCAGCAGCTACGGACAGGGCCTTTTGGACAATGAGCAGTTCTTC
TRBJ2-7	TRBD1	16	TRBV2	.	CASSDEFGTGPYEQYF	TGTGCCAGCAGTGATGAGTTTGGGACAGGGCCCTACGAGCAGTACTTC
TRBJ1-4	.	14	TRBV7-9	.	CASSSDRGGEKLFF	TGTGCCAGCAGTTCCGACCGGGGTGGGGAAAAACTGTTTTTT
TRBJ1-1	.	13	TRBV5-1	.	CASSTPLDSEAFF	TGCGCCAGCAGCACCCCCTTGGACAGTGAAGCTTTCTTT
TRBJ1-5	.	13	TRBV27	.	CASSFSGNQPQHF	TGTGCCAGCAGTTTTTCAGGGAATCAGCCCCAGCATTTT
TRBJ1-1	TRBD1	15	TRBV5-1	.	CASSLAPGGETEAFF	TGCGCCAGCAGCTTGGCCCCAGGGGGCGAGACTGAAGCTTTCTTT
TRBJ1-2	TRBD1	12	TRBV27	.	CASRDRDYGYTF	TGTGCCAGCAGGGACAGGGACTATGGCTACACCTTC
TRBJ1-1	.	16	TRBV4-1	.	CASSQVWLQMNTEAFF	TGCGCCAGCAGCCAAGTATGGTTACAAATGAACACTGAAGCTTTCTTT
TRBJ1-2	TRBD1	15	TRBV13	.	CASSPTGGLNYGYTF	TGTGCCAGCAGCCCTACAGGGGGCCTTAACTATGGCTACACCTTC
TRBJ2-7	TRBD1	14	TRBV6-5	.	CASSLRDSYYEQYF	TGTGCCAGCAGTCTCCGGGACAGCTACTACGAGCAGTACTTC
TRBJ1-1	.	14	TRBV3-1/TRBV3-2	.	CASSQAGGVFEAFF	TGTGCCAGCAGCCAAGCTGGGGGCGTATTTGAAGCTTTCTTT
TRBJ1-5	TRBD1	14	TRBV27	.	CASSLGQRNQPQHF	TGTGCCAGCAGTTTGGGACAGCGAAATCAGCCCCAGCATTTT
TRBJ2-7	TRBD1	16	TRBV7-8	.	CASSLEWTGFSNEQYF	TGTGCCAGCAGCTTAGAGTGGACAGGGTTTTCCAACGAGCAGTACTTC
TRBJ1-6	.	15	TRBV5-1	.	CASSLAGLYNSPLHF	TGCGCCAGCAGCTTGGCAGGGCTCTATAATTCACCCCTCCACTTT
TRBJ2-7	.	16	TRBV21-1	.	CASSKGGQGWSYEQYF	TGTGCCAGCAGCAAGGGGGGACAGGGGTGGTCCTACGAGCAGTACTTC
TRBJ1-4	TRBD1	16	TRBV28	once	CASSLAGGATNEKLFF	TGTGCCAGCAGTTTAGCAGGGGGCGCAACTAATGAAAAACTGTTTTTT
TRBJ1-4	.	17	TRBV27	.	CASSKNWREAANEKLFF	TGTGCCAGCAGCAAAAATTGGAGGGAGGCGGCTAATGAAAAACTGTTTTTT